The T cell receptor (beta chain) described here comes from a study of OX40 agonist ivuxolimab in advanced cancers. Study at large: The patients received agonistic anti-OX40 (CD134) antibody ivuxolimab. A male proportion of 70% to 90% was recorded, with mean age about 62 years and range roughly 23 to 85. Study-level results: Antigen targets of the expanded peripheral T cells went undetermined. At 0.1 to 3.0 mg/kg, CD4+ and CD8+ blood T cells expanded clonally by week 6.

Using immunoSEQ multiplex PCR, the repertoire was profiled, and TCRdb retains in-frame clones only, with some absent. The table includes about 55,000 clones, about nine tenths detected once. A remark on this clone: The target antigen is unknown.

The sequence derives from an adult with an advanced solid tumor such as melanoma, head and neck, liver or kidney cancer. This specimen was CD4+ or CD8+ T cells sorted from blood, taken in a trial of the OX40 agonist ivuxolimab.

CDR3 nucleotides: TGTGCCAGCAGCTTTAGGGGGCAAGGCTACACCTTC. The encoded protein is CASSFRGQGYTF. The chain has TRBV5-6 and TRBJ1-2; 7 bases agree with TRBD1. Germline trimming cut 2 bases from V and 8 bases from J; bases unmatched to any gene: 3. The CDR3 length is 12 residues. In germline, CDR1 is SGHDT, CDR2 YYEEEE.